Each of the 8 T cell receptor beta chains below was sequenced from the same sample in a study of early T cells in non-severe SARS-CoV-2 infection. A single record per CDR3 protein comes from TCRdb applying MiXCR to the 5' RACE reads. The table includes around 78,000 distinct CDR3 sequences, 10% detected once. The source was whole blood, collected at baseline. Receptor source: an adult who was a healthcare worker with PCR-confirmed SARS-CoV-2 infection or an uninfected control (not recorded which).

The chain recombines TRBV29-1 with TRBJ2-1; D possibly corresponds to TRBD1 (6 bases). The CDR3 sequence is 12 residues long. The V gene's germline CDR1 is SQVTM and CDR2 ANQGSEA. Deletions cut 3 bases from V and 4 bases from J, with 7 bases between. CDR3 protein: CSVDRGYNEQFF. The CDR3, as DNA: TGCAGCGTTGACAGGGGTTACAATGAGCAGTTCTTC.

This clonotype was seen more than once but under ten times. This sequence joins TRBV30 and TRBJ1-1; possibly TRBD1 for D (5 bases). Looked up from germline, CDR1 is GTSNPN and CDR2 is SVGIG (reference sequence). The CDR3 has 15 residues. Trimming cost V 1 base and J 4 bases, with 16 bases left between them. CDR3 in DNA: TGTGCCTGGAGTGCAGGGTGGGCTGCCCCCACTGAAGCTTTCTTT. Its translation: CAWSAGWAAPTEAFF.

This clonotype appeared many times. This rearrangement joins TRBV7-9 to TRBJ1-4; TRBD1 matches at 12 bases. V gave up 8 bases and J gave up 8 bases; unmatched junction bases: 9. CDR3 length: 15 residues. Per germline, CDR1 SEHNR and CDR2 FQNEAQ (reference sequence). In DNA form, the CDR3 reads TGTGCCAGCCGAGACCAAGGGACAGGGGGCGAAAAACTGTTTTTT. Amino acids: CASRDQGTGGEKLFF.

This clonotype was seen repeatedly, ten times or more. J is TRBJ1-3 and V is TRBV6-6; D perhaps matches TRBD1 (6 bases). The CDR3 extends over 14 amino acids. Trimming pared 6 bases from V and 4 bases from J, leaving 13 bases between. Germline assignment: CDR1 MNHNY and CDR2 SVGAGI (reference sequence). CDR3 loop: CASRTTGLGNTIYF. As DNA, the CDR3 is TGTGCCAGCAGGACTACAGGGCTGGGAAACACCATATATTTT.

The chain recombines TRBV2 with TRBJ2-5, with 7 nucleotides matching TRBD1. The CDR3 sequence is 12 residues long. V was clipped by 10 bases and J by 6 bases; unmatched bases: 8. Germline V CDR1 and CDR2: SNHLY, FYNNEI. Written as DNA, the CDR3 is TGTGCCACCCAACAGGGGCCGAAGACCCAGTACTTC. Protein product: CATQQGPKTQYF.

In its sample, this clonotype was seen many times. The rearrangement uses TRBV7-2 and TRBJ2-1, with D unclear. The V gene lost 4 bases and the J gene lost 3 bases, with 13 bases spanning the gap. Germline V gene sequence: CDR1 SGHTA, CDR2 FQGNSA. The CDR3 has 15 amino acids. The DNA for the CDR3 is TGTGCCAGCAGCTCTCTGGCGAACAACTACAATGAGCAGTTCTTC. It encodes CASSSLANNYNEQFF.

This clonotype was observed many times. This chain links TRBV7-6 with TRBJ2-3; no reliable D call. CDR3 length: 13 amino acids. CDR1 and CDR2 (germline): SGHVS, FNYEAQ. Trimming left V 7 bases short and J 5 bases short, with 13 bases between. As DNA, the CDR3 is TGTGCCAGCACCCCCTCTTTCGGAGATACGCAGTATTTT. Translated: CASTPSFGDTQYF.

This clonotype has at least ten counts. This rearrangement joins TRBV3-1 to TRBJ2-3; D call uncertain. CDR1 and CDR2 from the germline V gene are LGHDT and YNNKEL (reference sequence). Trimming removed 0 bases at V and 4 bases at J, with 5 bases between. The CDR3 has 13 amino acids. The CDR3 DNA reads TGTGCCAGCAGCCAAGATATAGCAGATACGCAGTATTTT. This encodes CASSQDIADTQYF.